The 13 T cell receptor beta chains presented below share a single source sample, sequenced in a study of T-cell memory formation after mild COVID-19. TCRdb re-called the 5' RACE reads with MiXCR, one entry per CDR3 protein. The sample comprises nearly 350,000 distinct CDR3 sequences, approximately 12% of which are singletons, and 20% to 25% rests with the top ten. Sequencing was carried out using PBMCs or a T cell subset sorted from them (not recorded which). These receptors originate from a man between 18 and 35 years old who had mild COVID-19 (a few samples of this study predate the infection). Cell type and time point are not known.

The J gene is TRBJ2-3, the V gene TRBV4-3; TRBD2 is a possible D gene (6 bases). Trimming took 4 bases from V and 1 from J, leaving 18 bases between them. The length of the CDR3 is 17 residues. Per germline, CDR1 LGHNA and CDR2 YSLEER. CDR3 bases: TGCGCCAGCAGCCGCCGACTAGTCCCTCACCGCACAGATACGCAGTATTTT. Its protein product is CASSRRLVPHRTDTQYF.

This chain joins TRBV12-3 or TRBV12-4 and TRBJ2-3, with D unclear. With 6 bases removed from V and 2 bases from J, the gap between germline ends came to 6 bases. The CDR3 is 12 residues long. In DNA form, the CDR3 reads TGTGCCAGCAGCCGCTACACAGATACGCAGTATTTT. Protein product: CASSRYTDTQYF.

This clonotype showed up just a few times. The chain uses TRBV5-8 and TRBJ1-5; no reliable D call. This CDR3 region has 13 residues. Between the trimmed V and J ends, which lost 1 base and 9 bases, there was a span of 11 bases. Germline CDR1 SGHTS, CDR2 YDEGEE. This chain's CDR3 is CASSLTRATPQHF. DNA for the CDR3: TGTGCCAGCAGCTTGACGCGAGCAACGCCCCAGCATTTT.

The chain employs TRBV4-1 and TRBJ2-6, with a weak D call TRBD1 (5 bases). Trimming took off 0 bases at V and 0 bases at J, with 15 bases between the two ends. Germline V CDR1 and CDR2: MGHRA, YSYEKL. The CDR3 is 19 amino acids. The CDR3 DNA reads TGCGCCAGCAGCCAAGATGGCGCAGGGCAACTCTCTGGGGCCAACGTCCTGACTTTC. It codes for CASSQDGAGQLSGANVLTF.

This clonotype has a count of ten or more. The gene calls are TRBV7-2 and TRBJ2-5, with D possibly matching TRBD1 (6 bases). The V gene lost 5 bases and the J gene lost 5 bases, with 15 bases spanning the gap. Germline-derived CDR1 and CDR2 are SGHTA and FQGNSA. The CDR3 is 14 residues long. The CDR3 sequence is CASSPGTTFETQYF. In nucleotides, the CDR3 is TGTGCCAGCAGCCCCGGGACAACCTTCGAGACCCAGTACTTC.

The V call is TRBV5-1, the J call TRBJ2-7; a possible D gene is TRBD1 (6 bases). The CDR3 consists of 15 residues. Germline values: CDR1 SGHRS, CDR2 YFSETQ. The germline V and J ends were trimmed by 0 bases and 3 bases, with 13 bases remaining between them. In DNA form, the CDR3 reads TGCGCCAGCAGCTTGGCTATAGGGGGTAGCTACGAGCAGTACTTC. Protein product: CASSLAIGGSYEQYF.

V is TRBV12-3 or TRBV12-4 and J is TRBJ2-3; 10 bases fit TRBD2. V dropped 7 bases and J dropped 3; count of bases not matched to a gene: 7. There are 15 residues in the CDR3. The DNA of the CDR3 is TGTGCCAGCACCGAGAGCGGGGGGGGGACAGATACGCAGTATTTT. The encoded protein is CASTESGGGTDTQYF.

This chain links TRBV12-3 or TRBV12-4 with TRBJ2-7; 8 nucleotides align to TRBD1. This CDR3 is built from 15 residues. V shed 5 bases, J shed 5 bases, and the junction held 11 bases outside the gene matches. The CDR3 nucleotides read TGTGCCAGCAGTATCGACAGGGGAGGTCAGGACGAGCAGTACTTC. This translates into CASSIDRGGQDEQYF.

This clonotype was counted a few times. The V gene is TRBV10-3, the J gene TRBJ2-2; 9 nucleotides align to TRBD2. Losses at the gene ends were 3 bases for V and 1 base for J; bases not matched to a gene: 9. Looked up from germline, CDR1 is ENHRY and CDR2 is SYGVKD. The length of the CDR3 is 18 residues. The CDR3 DNA reads TGTGCCATCAGTGAATATGTTACTAGCGGGCTGAACACCGGGGAGCTGTTTTTT. Protein sequence: CAISEYVTSGLNTGELFF.

This clonotype was detected only a few times. The chain is built from TRBV9 and TRBJ2-3, with TRBD1 as a possible D gene (6 bases). The CDR3 runs to 16 residues. The germline gives CDR1 SGDLS, CDR2 YYNGEE. Trimming cost V 0 bases and J 4 bases, with 15 bases left between them. CDR3 sequence reads: CASSVVPHRASDTQYF. The CDR3, as DNA: TGTGCCAGCAGCGTAGTTCCCCACAGGGCCTCAGATACGCAGTATTTT.

The chain recombines TRBV9 with TRBJ2-5; 9 nucleotides line up with TRBD2. Germline CDR1 reads SGDLS; CDR2 reads YYNGEE. Trimming at V came to 4 bases and at J to 5 bases, leaving 9 bases not matched to a gene. This CDR3 has 15 residues. The CDR3 bases are TGTGCCAGCAGCCCGCCGCGGGGGGGAGAGGAGACCCAGTACTTC. It specifies CASSPPRGGEETQYF.

This clonotype has just a few counts. The chain is built from TRBV3-1 and TRBJ2-6; tentatively, D is TRBD1 (5 bases). CDR3 length: 15 amino acids. CDR1 is LGHDT, CDR2 YNNKEL, per germline (reference sequence). The ends were cut back, 6 bases at V and 2 bases at J, with 11 bases in the middle. The CDR3 protein is CASSPGSPGANVLTF. CDR3 DNA: TGTGCCAGCAGTCCAGGGTCCCCTGGGGCCAACGTCCTGACTTTC.

The chain recombines TRBV15 with TRBJ2-5; 8 bases map to TRBD1. CDR1 LNHNV and CDR2 YYDKDF come from the germline V gene (reference sequence). The trim removed 3 bases at V and 4 bases at J, leaving 1 base unmatched. This CDR3 is 13 amino acids long. The CDR3 coding sequence is TGTGCCACCAGCAGTGGACAGGGAGAGACCCAGTACTTC. It encodes CATSSGQGETQYF.